Each of the 17 T cell receptor beta chains below was sequenced from the same sample in a study of cytomegalovirus exposure and HLA in healthy donors. The PCR employed 60 Vbeta primers together with 13 Jbeta primers. This table comes from immunoSEQ multiplex PCR, and its TCRdb copy is limited to in-frame clones, with some not included. The table has 110,000 or so clones, roughly 67% seen once. The sequenced sample consisted of PBMCs. These receptors originate from a man younger than 35 in good health and CMV-seropositive.

The chain has TRBV6-5 and TRBJ1-6; D is ambiguous. This CDR3 is 15 amino acids long. The germline V gene has CDR1 MNHEY and CDR2 SVGAGI. With 6 bases removed from V and 7 bases from J, the gap between germline ends came to 16 bases. CDR3 residues: CASRGPGRGNSPLHF. The CDR3 DNA reads as TGTGCCAGCAGAGGACCCGGGAGAGGGAATTCACCCCTCCACTTT.

Written as DNA, the CDR3 is TGTGCCACCGAATACTATTCAGGGGGCACAGATACGCAGTATTTT. Translated: CATEYYSGGTDTQYF. This chain uses TRBV6-1 with TRBJ2-3, with D tentatively TRBD1 (6 bases). Germline CDR1 MNHNS, CDR2 SASEGT. CDR3 length: 15 residues. The germline V and J ends were trimmed by 10 bases and 1 base, with 18 bases remaining between them.

The rearrangement joins TRBV7-9 to TRBJ2-2, with a possible D match to TRBD2 (7 bases). V dropped 1 base and J dropped 1 base, with 10 bases sitting between them. CDR3 length: 16 amino acids. In germline, CDR1 is SEHNR, CDR2 FQNEAQ (reference sequence). The CDR3 nucleotides are TGTGCCAGCAGCTTAGACGGGGGGCTGAACACCGGGGAGCTGTTTTTT. Encoded protein: CASSLDGGLNTGELFF.

V and J are TRBV7-2 and TRBJ2-2; the match to TRBD2 covers 8 bases. CDR3 size: 16 residues. V gave up 3 bases and J gave up 7 bases; unmatched junction bases: 10. Germline loops: CDR1 SGHTA, CDR2 FQGNSA. CDR3 protein: CASSFGRGVAGGELFF. The CDR3 DNA reads TGTGCCAGCAGCTTCGGGCGGGGGGTGGCCGGCGGGGAGCTGTTTTTT.

The rearrangement joins TRBV28 to TRBJ1-1, with D unclear. Germline CDR1 MDHEN, CDR2 SYDVKM. Trimming took off 1 base at V and 6 bases at J, with 9 bases between the two ends. The CDR3 contains 13 residues. The CDR3 coding sequence is TGTGCCAGCAGTTTATATACAGAATCTGAAGCTTTCTTT. This codes for CASSLYTESEAFF.

The chain joins TRBV7-2 to TRBJ1-2, with D possibly matching TRBD1 (5 bases). Deletions cut 6 bases from V and 5 bases from J, with 22 bases between. This CDR3 is built from 16 residues. CDR1 and CDR2 (germline): SGHTA, FQGNSA. The CDR3 nucleotides read TGTGCCAGCAGACCCGACGGCAGGGTGGTTTGGTATGGCTACACCTTC. Protein sequence: CASRPDGRVVWYGYTF.

This clone turned up a few times. J is TRBJ2-3 and V is TRBV4-1; perhaps TRBD2 as D (5 bases). The ends were cut back, 1 base at V and 4 bases at J, with 18 bases in the middle. CDR1 is MGHRA, CDR2 YSYEKL, per germline. This CDR3 comprises 17 residues. DNA of the CDR3: TGCGCCAGCAGCCAAGTAGGGAGCGAGGGTGGGCCAGATACGCAGTATTTT. It codes for CASSQVGSEGGPDTQYF.

The chain recombines TRBV19 with TRBJ1-2, with 7 bases lining up with TRBD1. Losses at the gene ends were 5 bases for V and 4 bases for J; bases not matched to a gene: 10. CDR3 length: 15 residues. The V gene's germline CDR1 is LNHDA and CDR2 SQIVND (reference sequence). CDR3 residues: CASSFGTVNVYGYTF. The DNA for the CDR3 is TGTGCCAGTAGTTTTGGGACAGTGAACGTCTATGGCTACACCTTC.

The chain uses TRBV6-5 and TRBJ2-7, with D uncertain. The DNA end is more similar to TRBJ2-1, so the J call may be wrong. CDR3 length equals 14 residues. The germline gives CDR1 MNHEY, CDR2 SVGAGI. DNA of the CDR3: TGTGCCAGATCAACACAGTTCCCCCTCAATGAGCAGTTCTTC. This encodes CARSTQFPLNEQFF.

The chain combines TRBV10-3 with TRBJ2-7, with TRBD2 as a possible D gene (5 bases). The germline gives CDR1 ENHRY, CDR2 SYGVKD. The CDR3 is 15 residues long. V lost 2 bases to trimming and J lost 2 bases, with 13 bases between them. CDR3 DNA: TGTGCCATCAGTGAGACGAACGGGGATCCCTACGAGCAGTACTTC. Its protein is CAISETNGDPYEQYF.

Concerning this clone: The sample contains more than one DNA sequence encoding this CDR3. The J gene is TRBJ1-1, the V gene TRBV6-6; D is unclear. The CDR3 runs to 16 residues. Germline V gene data show CDR1 as MNHNY and CDR2 as SVGAGI (reference sequence). V lost 2 bases and J lost 0, with 13 bases in between. DNA for the CDR3: TGTGCCAGCAGTTACGTCCCAACAGTCATGAACACTGAAGCTTTCTTT. This codes for CASSYVPTVMNTEAFF.

J is TRBJ2-3 and V is TRBV28; perhaps TRBD1 as D (6 bases). Per the germline V gene, CDR1 is MDHEN and CDR2 is SYDVKM. Trimming took 6 bases from V and 0 from J, leaving 10 bases between them. This CDR3 is built from 14 residues. The CDR3 coding sequence is TGTGCCAGCAGAACAGGGCCAAGCACAGATACGCAGTATTTT. As protein: CASRTGPSTDTQYF. The whole variable domain, remainder taken from reference TRBV28 and TRBJ2-3, is DVKVTQSSRYLVKRTGEKVFLECVQDMDHENMFWYRQDPGLGLRLIYFSYDVKMKEKGDIPEGYSVSREKKERFSLILESASTNQTSMYLCASRTGPSTDTQYFGPGTRLTVL.

This clone has just a few counts. The chain recombines TRBV11-3 with TRBJ1-1; 9 nucleotides match TRBD1. This CDR3 has 15 amino acids. J was trimmed by 1 base and V by 6 bases; bases with no gene match: 6. Germline V gene lookup returns CDR1 SGHNT and CDR2 YENEEA. CDR3 DNA: TGTGCCAGCAGTCGTCGACAGGGGGAGAACACTGAAGCTTTCTTT. It encodes CASSRRQGENTEAFF.

The genes are TRBV12-2 and TRBJ2-3; the table assigns TRBD2, which was not confirmed against the DNA. TRBV12-2 is an annotated pseudogene. The CDR3 runs 19 residues. As DNA, the CDR3 is TGTGCAAGTCGCTTAAGGGGGACTAGCGGGGGGGCTAGCACAGATACGCAGTATTTT. This gives the protein CASRLRGTSGGASTDTQYF.

CDR3 sequence (DNA): TGCAGCGTTAAGGGACTCTCCCTTTCCTACAATGAGCAGTTCTTC. It yields the protein CSVKGLSLSYNEQFF. This chain uses TRBV29-1 with TRBJ2-1, with a weak D call TRBD2 (6 bases). V lost 5 bases to trimming and J lost 1 base, with 15 bases between them. CDR3 length equals 15 residues. Looked up from germline, CDR1 is SQVTM and CDR2 is ANQGSEA.

The chain uses TRBV6-1 and TRBJ1-5; TRBD1 matches at 9 bases. The CDR3 is made up of 16 amino acids. CDR1 is MNHNS and CDR2 is SASEGT in the germline V gene. The V gene end was trimmed by 1 base and the J gene end by 7 bases; junction bases not matched to a gene: 8. DNA for the CDR3: TGTGCCAGCAGTGAAGGCTACGGGACAGGGAGCCAGCCCCAGCATTTT. Its translation is CASSEGYGTGSQPQHF.

The chain is built from TRBV6-5 and TRBJ1-5; D unresolved. V lost 4 bases to trimming and J lost 6 bases, with 10 bases between them. Germline loops: CDR1 MNHEY, CDR2 SVGAGI. There are 13 residues in the CDR3. Here the CDR3 DNA reads TGTGCCAGCAGTTCTGGGAGTAGTCAGCCCCAGCATTTT. This codes for CASSSGSSQPQHF.